This T cell receptor beta chain was captured in a study of cytomegalovirus exposure and HLA in healthy donors. Primers for the PCR totalled 60 Vbeta and 13 Jbeta. In the authors' workflow: In a later analysis, the count reached 80 million or so unique TCR beta chains, with 9 million to 11 million shared. Produced via immunoSEQ multiplex PCR; TCRdb's table is partial and in-frame only. Clonal size and the V and J genes are those of that table, whereas D and trimming came from the DNA. This sample yields fewer than 200,000 clones, of which 65% to 85% are seen a single time; 1.3% to 1.5% belongs to the top ten. Study results and caveats: An analysis was carried out at a later point. It showed that HLA-associated TCR beta chains were more clonally expanded than equally common non-associated chains. Sequencing likely produced, as an artifact, a cluster of highly shared sequence variants.

In regard to this clone: The antigen is undetermined.

The J segment lost 8 bases and the V segment lost 4 bases, leaving 10 bases of the junction unmatched. The CDR3 totals 16 residues. Germline V gives CDR1 MDHEN, CDR2 SYDVKM. This clonotype originated in a man aged 60 to 69 in good health and CMV-seronegative. The rearrangement joins TRBV28 to TRBJ1-6; 8 nucleotides align to TRBD1. Sequencing used PBMCs. The CDR3 DNA is TGTGCCAGCAGTTCCCTCAGGGGGCGATTTCATTCACCCCTCCACTTT. Amino acids: CASSSLRGRFHSPLHF.